These 16 T cell receptor beta chains were sequenced from one sample in a study of siplizumab effects on memory and regulatory T cells. The table came from immunoSEQ multiplex PCR; TCRdb's copy has only in-frame clones and leaves some out. The sample lists about 100,000 clones, approximately 91% seen once, with 0.14% to 0.15% in the top ten. The sample consisted of CD4+ T cells sorted from blood. Source of these receptors: a human donor in good health.

This chain joins TRBV7-9 and TRBJ2-2; 8 bases agree with TRBD1. The junction had 11 bases not matched to a gene; V was cut back by 2 bases and J by 6 bases. CDR1 is SEHNR and CDR2 is FQNEAQ in the germline V gene (reference sequence). The CDR3 length is 17 residues. The DNA of the CDR3 is TGTGCCAGCAGCTTACCACGGATAACAGGGGGGTCCGGGGAGCTGTTTTTT. Translation gives CASSLPRITGGSGELFF.

V and J are TRBV6-5 and TRBJ2-5; possible D gene TRBD1, 6 bases. The V gene's germline CDR1 is MNHEY and CDR2 SVGAGI. V lost 0 bases, J lost 4 bases, and 12 bases lay in between. This CDR3 has 15 amino acids. CDR3 sequence reads: CASSYSGGQLETQYF. The CDR3 bases are TGTGCCAGCAGTTACTCAGGGGGTCAGTTAGAGACCCAGTACTTC.

The chain links TRBV10-3 to TRBJ1-2; 10 nucleotides agree with TRBD1. Germline V gene data show CDR1 as ENHRY and CDR2 as SYGVKD. The CDR3 loop spans 14 amino acids. With 7 bases clipped from V and 3 bases from J, the junction kept 5 bases outside the gene matches. This chain's CDR3 is CAITRQGADYGYTF. The CDR3, as DNA: TGTGCCATCACCAGACAGGGGGCGGACTATGGCTACACCTTC.

This clone was counted once. This sequence joins TRBV5-6 and TRBJ2-2; 9 nucleotides align to TRBD1. The length of the CDR3 is 16 residues. Germline CDR1 is SGHDT and CDR2 is YYEEEE. V was pared by 3 bases and J by 2 bases, with 5 bases of the junction left unmatched. CDR3 protein: CASSSPGQGNTGELFF. The CDR3 DNA sequence: TGTGCCAGCAGCTCTCCGGGACAGGGTAACACCGGGGAGCTGTTTTTT.

CDR3 in DNA: TGTGCCAGCAGCTTAGAACAGGGAAGCAATCAGCCCCAGCATTTT. This translates into CASSLEQGSNQPQHF. The chain is built from TRBV7-9 and TRBJ1-5, with D possibly being TRBD1 (6 bases). Germline CDR1 is SEHNR and CDR2 is FQNEAQ (reference sequence). V lost 1 base to trimming and J lost 1 base, with 8 bases between them. The CDR3 extends over 15 amino acids.

V is TRBV2 and J is TRBJ2-3; possibly TRBD1 or TRBD2 for D (5 bases each). Germline-derived CDR1 and CDR2 are SNHLY and FYNNEI. V lost 0 bases, J lost 2 bases, and 12 bases lay in between. CDR3 length: 16 residues. CDR3 amino acids: CASSEATGPPTDTQYF. In DNA form, the CDR3 reads TGTGCCAGCAGTGAAGCCACGGGACCACCCACAGATACGCAGTATTTT.

The gene calls are TRBV15 and TRBJ2-7; 12 bases line up with TRBD2. The germline CDR1 and CDR2 sequences are LNHNV and YYDKDF (reference sequence). Germline trimming cut 3 bases from V and 3 bases from J; bases unmatched to any gene: 3. The CDR3 covers 15 residues. The CDR3 DNA reads as TGTGCCACCAGCAGTGAACTAGCGGGGGGCTACGAGCAGTACTTC. Translation: CATSSELAGGYEQYF. The entire variable domain, with the rest obtained from reference TRBV15 and TRBJ2-7, is as follows: DAMVIQNPRYQVTQFGKPVTLSCSQTLNHNVMYWYQQKSSQAPKLLFHYYDKDFNNEADTPDNFQSRRPNTSFCFLDIRSPGLGDTAMYLCATSSELAGGYEQYFGPGTRLTVT.

V is TRBV7-2 and J is TRBJ1-4; D is possibly TRBD1 (5 bases). This CDR3 has 14 residues. Looked up from germline, CDR1 is SGHTA and CDR2 is FQGNSA. The V end was cut by 5 bases, the J end by 8 bases, with 15 bases between. CDR3 DNA sequence: TGTGCCAGCAGCCTACGGGGGGATTCAGAAAAACTGTTTTTT. Amino acids: CASSLRGDSEKLFF.

This chain links TRBV2 with TRBJ2-5; TRBD1 or TRBD2 may be the D gene (5 bases each). Germline lookup yields CDR1 SNHLY and CDR2 FYNNEI. Between the trimmed V and J ends, which lost 6 bases and 4 bases, there was a span of 18 bases. The CDR3 is 15 amino acids. Here the CDR3 reads CASRPRDVVRETQYF. In nucleotides, the CDR3 is TGTGCCAGCAGGCCCCGGGACGTTGTGCGAGAGACCCAGTACTTC.

The chain links TRBV18 to TRBJ1-2; 9 bases are shared with TRBD1. This CDR3 has 15 residues. The germline V gene has CDR1 KGHSH and CDR2 LQKENI. The ends lost 3 bases at V and 8 bases at J; junction bases unmatched: 10. The chain's CDR3 is CASSPPGQGGAGYTF. Here the CDR3 DNA reads TGTGCCAGCTCACCTCCGGGACAGGGAGGCGCGGGCTACACCTTC.

This clone was detected only once. At one end, the junction sequence differs from germline, possibly due to a read error. This chain connects TRBV23-1 to TRBJ2-1; a possible D gene is TRBD2 (7 bases). TRBV23-1 belongs to the ORF category, with a function that is uncertain. The CDR3 is 16 residues long. CDR3 nucleotides: TGCGCCAGCACTCAACAGGGAGGGGGTGTGGGGGATGAGCAGTTCTTC. Translated: CASTQQGGGVGDEQFF.

This sequence joins TRBV19 and TRBJ1-5; D is unresolved. This CDR3 is built from 13 residues. Per the germline V gene, CDR1 is LNHDA and CDR2 is SQIVND (reference sequence). V lost 0 bases, J lost 5 bases, and 5 bases lay in between. As DNA, the CDR3 is TGTGCCAGTAGTATAGATCGGGATCAGCCCCAGCATTTT. This codes for CASSIDRDQPQHF.

The CDR3 loop reads CASSLDQRTGAFYNEQFF. In nucleotides, the CDR3 is TGTGCCAGCAGCTTGGATCAACGGACAGGGGCGTTCTACAATGAGCAGTTCTTC. This chain connects TRBV5-6 to TRBJ2-1, with 9 bases fitting TRBD1. The junction had 10 bases not matched to a gene; V was cut back by 0 bases and J by 3 bases. In germline, CDR1 is SGHDT, CDR2 YYEEEE. The CDR3 totals 18 residues.

The rearrangement links TRBV19 to TRBJ2-1; the D gene is possibly TRBD1 (6 bases). The germline V gene has CDR1 LNHDA and CDR2 SQIVND (reference sequence). This CDR3 is built from 16 residues. Trimming stripped 7 bases from V and 7 bases from J, with 23 bases between. The CDR3, as DNA: TGTGCCAGTAAGCCCTCAACAGGGTTTAGATGGAATGAGCAGTTCTTC. It is translated as CASKPSTGFRWNEQFF.

This clone was counted between two and nine times. The gene calls are TRBV30 and TRBJ1-1; D gene uncertain. The V end lost 4 bases, the J end lost 6 bases, and 15 bases lay between the germline ends. CDR3 length equals 13 residues. Per the germline V gene, CDR1 is GTSNPN and CDR2 is SVGIG (reference sequence). The CDR3 region has the DNA TGTGCCTGGAAGTTTGCATCGAGATCTGAAGCTTTCTTT. It translates to CAWKFASRSEAFF.

The chain combines TRBV14 with TRBJ1-4; possible D gene TRBD1, 5 bases. V lost 2 bases and J 7 bases, leaving 11 bases between the germline ends. Germline CDR1 is SGHDN and CDR2 is FVKESK. The CDR3 consists of 14 residues. The CDR3 DNA sequence: TGTGCCAGCAGCCAACAGGGATTAGGTGAAAAACTGTTTTTT. Its protein is CASSQQGLGEKLFF.